Below, one T cell receptor beta chain is given with its context. Its antigen is unknown. Sequenced by immunoSEQ multiplex PCR; TCRdb stores in-frame clones only, minus some. The table shows 5,000 to 6,000 clones, with about four fifths occurring only once. The source of the sample is a study of immune evolution from preneoplasia to lung adenocarcinoma. Points from the study as a whole: Compared with EGFR-mutant or double wild-type lesions, KRAS-mutant nodules were more clonal. Top clone frequencies peaked in normal lung, apparently declining through invasive adenocarcinoma.

The sequence derives from a person aged 55-85 years with lung adenocarcinoma. Sequenced: FFPE minimally invasive lung adenocarcinoma tissue.

The CDR3 is CASSPGWRGEGEQFF. The CDR3 DNA is TGTGCCAGCAGCCCGGGCTGGAGGGGAGAGGGGGAGCAGTTCTTC. V gene TRBV5-4 combines with J gene TRBJ2-1, with TRBD2 as a possible D gene (6 bases). Germline loops: CDR1 SGHNT, CDR2 YYREEE (reference sequence). Trimming cost V 4 bases and J 10 bases, with 21 bases left between them. The CDR3 has 15 residues. Variable domain in full (rest from reference TRBV5-4 and TRBJ2-1): ETGVTQSPTHLIKTRGQQVTLRCSSQSGHNTVSWYQQALGQGPQFIFQYYREEENGRGNFPPRFSGLQFPNYSSELNVNALELDDSALYLCASSPGWRGEGEQFFGPGTRLTVL.